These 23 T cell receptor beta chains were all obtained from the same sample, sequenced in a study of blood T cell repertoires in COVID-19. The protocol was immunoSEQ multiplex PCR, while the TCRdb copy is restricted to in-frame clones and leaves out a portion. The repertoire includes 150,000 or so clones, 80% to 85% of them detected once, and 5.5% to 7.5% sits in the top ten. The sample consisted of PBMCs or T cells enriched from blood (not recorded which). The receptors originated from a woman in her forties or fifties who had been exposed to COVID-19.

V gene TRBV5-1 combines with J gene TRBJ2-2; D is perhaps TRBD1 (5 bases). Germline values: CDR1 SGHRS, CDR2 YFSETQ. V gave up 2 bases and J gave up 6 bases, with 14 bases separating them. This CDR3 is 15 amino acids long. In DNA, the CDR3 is TGCGCCAGCAGCTTCAACAGGTGGGGCGCCGGGGAGCTGTTTTTT. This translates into CASSFNRWGAGELFF.

The CDR3 loop is CASSQLDRYPQHF. The CDR3 bases are TGCGCCAGCAGCCAATTAGACAGGTATCCCCAGCATTTT. V usage is TRBV4-1 and J usage is TRBJ1-5, with D possibly matching TRBD1 (6 bases). CDR1 is MGHRA and CDR2 is YSYEKL in the germline V gene. The CDR3 sequence is 13 residues long. V dropped 2 bases and J dropped 10 bases, with 12 bases sitting between them.

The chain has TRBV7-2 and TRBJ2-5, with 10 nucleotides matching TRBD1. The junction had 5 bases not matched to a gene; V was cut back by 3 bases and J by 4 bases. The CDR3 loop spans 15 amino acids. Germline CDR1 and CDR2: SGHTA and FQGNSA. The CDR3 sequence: CASSFDRGQGETQYF. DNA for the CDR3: TGTGCCAGCAGCTTCGACAGGGGGCAGGGAGAGACCCAGTACTTC.

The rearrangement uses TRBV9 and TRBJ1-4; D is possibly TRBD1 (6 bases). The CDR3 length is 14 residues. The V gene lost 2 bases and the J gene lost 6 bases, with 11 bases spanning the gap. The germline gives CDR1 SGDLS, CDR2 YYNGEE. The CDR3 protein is CASSVQGRDEKLFF. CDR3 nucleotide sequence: TGTGCCAGCAGCGTGCAGGGGAGGGATGAAAAACTGTTTTTT.

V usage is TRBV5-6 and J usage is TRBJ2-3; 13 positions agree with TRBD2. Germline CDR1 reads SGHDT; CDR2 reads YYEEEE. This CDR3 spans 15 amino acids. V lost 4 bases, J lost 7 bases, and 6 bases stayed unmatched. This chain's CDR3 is CASSQGLAGLHTQYF. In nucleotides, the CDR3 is TGTGCCAGCAGCCAGGGACTAGCGGGATTACATACGCAGTATTTT. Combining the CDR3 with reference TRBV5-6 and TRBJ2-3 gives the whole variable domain DAGVTQSPTHLIKTRGQQVTLRCSPKSGHDTVSWYQQALGQGPQFIFQYYEEEERQRGNFPDRFSGHQFPNYSSELNVNALLLGDSALYLCASSQGLAGLHTQYFGPGTRLTVL.

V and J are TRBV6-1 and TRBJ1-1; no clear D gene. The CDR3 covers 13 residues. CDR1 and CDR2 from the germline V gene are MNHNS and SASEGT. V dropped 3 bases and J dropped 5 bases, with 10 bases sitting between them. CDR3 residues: CASSDRGGTEAFF. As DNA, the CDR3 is TGTGCCAGCAGTGATCGGGGAGGGACTGAAGCTTTCTTT.

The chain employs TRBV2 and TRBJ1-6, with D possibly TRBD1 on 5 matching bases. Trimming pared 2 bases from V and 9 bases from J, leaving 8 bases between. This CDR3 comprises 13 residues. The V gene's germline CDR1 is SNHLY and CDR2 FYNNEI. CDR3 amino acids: CASSELQVSPLHF. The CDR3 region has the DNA TGTGCCAGCAGTGAACTACAGGTTTCACCCCTCCACTTT.

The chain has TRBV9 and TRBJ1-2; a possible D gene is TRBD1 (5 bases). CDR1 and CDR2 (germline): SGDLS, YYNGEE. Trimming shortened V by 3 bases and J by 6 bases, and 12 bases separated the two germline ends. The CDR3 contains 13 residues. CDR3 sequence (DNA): TGTGCCAGCAGCGCCCAGGGACTTAATGGCTACACCTTC. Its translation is CASSAQGLNGYTF.

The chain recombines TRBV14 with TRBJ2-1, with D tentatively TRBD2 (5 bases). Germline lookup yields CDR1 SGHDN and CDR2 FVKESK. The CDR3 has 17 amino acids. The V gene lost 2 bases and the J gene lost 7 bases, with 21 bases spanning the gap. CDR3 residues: CASSQRVAGGRVNEQFF. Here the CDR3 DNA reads TGTGCCAGCAGCCAAAGGGTGGCTGGTGGGCGGGTGAATGAGCAGTTCTTC.

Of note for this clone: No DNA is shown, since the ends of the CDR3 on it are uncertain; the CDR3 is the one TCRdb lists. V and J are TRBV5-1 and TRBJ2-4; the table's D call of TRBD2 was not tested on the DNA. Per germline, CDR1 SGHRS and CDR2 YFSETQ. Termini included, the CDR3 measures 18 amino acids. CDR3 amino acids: CASSFGPGLEIAKNIQYF.

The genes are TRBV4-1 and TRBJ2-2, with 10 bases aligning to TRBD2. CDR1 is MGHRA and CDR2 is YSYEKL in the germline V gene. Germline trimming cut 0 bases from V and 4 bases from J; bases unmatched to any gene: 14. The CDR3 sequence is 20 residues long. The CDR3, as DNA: TGCGCCAGCAGCCAAGATTTCGGGGTAGCGGGGGGCCGGGGCACCGGGGAGCTGTTTTTT. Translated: CASSQDFGVAGGRGTGELFF.

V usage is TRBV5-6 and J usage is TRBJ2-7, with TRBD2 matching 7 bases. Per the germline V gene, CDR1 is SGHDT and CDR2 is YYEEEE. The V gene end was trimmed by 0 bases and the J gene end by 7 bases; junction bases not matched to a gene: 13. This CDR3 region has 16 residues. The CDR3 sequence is CASSLGGGGPLSEQYF. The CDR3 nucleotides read TGTGCCAGCAGCTTGGGGGGGGGTGGGCCGCTGAGTGAGCAGTACTTC.

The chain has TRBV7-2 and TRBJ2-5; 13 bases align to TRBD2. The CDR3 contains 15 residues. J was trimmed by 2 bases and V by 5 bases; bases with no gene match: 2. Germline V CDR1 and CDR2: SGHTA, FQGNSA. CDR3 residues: CASSMGLAGQETQYF. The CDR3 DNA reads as TGTGCCAGCAGCATGGGACTAGCGGGGCAAGAGACCCAGTACTTC.

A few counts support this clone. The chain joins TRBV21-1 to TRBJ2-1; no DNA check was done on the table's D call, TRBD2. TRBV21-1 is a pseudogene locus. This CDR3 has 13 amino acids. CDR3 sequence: CASRQTSANEQFF. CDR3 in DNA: TGTGCCAGCAGACAGACTAGCGCCAATGAGCAGTTCTTC.

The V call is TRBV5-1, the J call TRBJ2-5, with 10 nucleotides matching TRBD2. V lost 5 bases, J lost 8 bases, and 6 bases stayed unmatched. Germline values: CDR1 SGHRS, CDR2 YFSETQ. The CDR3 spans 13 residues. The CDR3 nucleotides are TGCGCCAGCAGTAGCGGGGGGCCTTTCACCCAGTACTTC. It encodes CASSSGGPFTQYF.

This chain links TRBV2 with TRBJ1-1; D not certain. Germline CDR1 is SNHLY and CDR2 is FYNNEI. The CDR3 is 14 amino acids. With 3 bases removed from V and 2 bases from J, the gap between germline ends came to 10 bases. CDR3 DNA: TGTGCCAGCAGTGAGGTCCGGGTAAACACTGAAGCTTTCTTT. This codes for CASSEVRVNTEAFF.

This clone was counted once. The DNA for the CDR3 is TGTGCCAGCACTGTGGGACAGGGTGGAGAGACCCAGTACTTC. As protein: CASTVGQGGETQYF. The chain combines TRBV6-5 with TRBJ2-5; 9 bases agree with TRBD1. This CDR3 is built from 14 residues. Germline lookup yields CDR1 MNHEY and CDR2 SVGAGI. With 7 bases clipped from V and 4 bases from J, the junction kept 7 bases outside the gene matches.

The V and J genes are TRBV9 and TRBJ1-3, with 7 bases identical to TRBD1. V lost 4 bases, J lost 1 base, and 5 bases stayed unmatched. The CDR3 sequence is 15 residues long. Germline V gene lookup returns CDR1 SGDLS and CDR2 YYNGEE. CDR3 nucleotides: TGTGCCAGCAGCCCAAAGACAGGGTCTGGAAACACCATATATTTT. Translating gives CASSPKTGSGNTIYF.

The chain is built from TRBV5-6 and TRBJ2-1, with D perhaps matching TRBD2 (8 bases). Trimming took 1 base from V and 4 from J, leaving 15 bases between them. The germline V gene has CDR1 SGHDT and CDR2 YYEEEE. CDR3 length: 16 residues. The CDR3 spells CASSLPGGLGYNEQFF. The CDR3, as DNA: TGTGCCAGCAGCTTGCCAGGGGGACTAGGGTACAATGAGCAGTTCTTC.

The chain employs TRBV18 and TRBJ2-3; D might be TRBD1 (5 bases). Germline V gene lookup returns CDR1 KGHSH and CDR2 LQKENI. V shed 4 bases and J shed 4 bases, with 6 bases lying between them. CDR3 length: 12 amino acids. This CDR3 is CASSRGADTQYF. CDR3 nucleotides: TGTGCCAGCTCACGGGGCGCAGATACGCAGTATTTT.

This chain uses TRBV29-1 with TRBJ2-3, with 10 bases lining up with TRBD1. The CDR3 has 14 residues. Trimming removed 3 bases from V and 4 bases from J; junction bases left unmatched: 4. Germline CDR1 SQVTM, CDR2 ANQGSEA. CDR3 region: CSVDGTGAADTQYF. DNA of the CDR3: TGCAGCGTTGATGGGACAGGGGCTGCAGATACGCAGTATTTT.

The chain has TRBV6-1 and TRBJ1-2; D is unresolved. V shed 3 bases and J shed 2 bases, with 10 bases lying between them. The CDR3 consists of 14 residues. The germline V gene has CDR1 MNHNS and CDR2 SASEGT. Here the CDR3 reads CASSDALRNYGYTF. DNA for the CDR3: TGTGCCAGCAGTGATGCTCTTAGAAACTATGGCTACACCTTC.

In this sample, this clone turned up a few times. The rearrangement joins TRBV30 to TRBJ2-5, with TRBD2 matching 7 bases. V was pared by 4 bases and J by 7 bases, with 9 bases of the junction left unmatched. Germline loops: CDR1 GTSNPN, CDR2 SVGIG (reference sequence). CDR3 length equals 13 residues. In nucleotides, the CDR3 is TGTGCCTGGACCCGGCGGGAGCGAGGGACCCAGTACTTC. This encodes CAWTRRERGTQYF.